Listed here is a single T cell receptor (beta chain). Original data processing: Cell counts per sample came from amplifying reference gene primers. The method was immunoSEQ multiplex PCR; TCRdb's version includes in-frame clones alone and lacks a portion of them. V and J calls and clone size are copied from that table; D and trimming were computed from the DNA. The sample comprises about 310,000 clones, roughly 85% of which are singletons, and about 2% rests with the top ten. This record comes from a study of blood T cell repertoires in COVID-19. Study in general: The cDNA or gDNA used as material had been derived from T cells, B-cell-depleted T cells, or PBMCs.

The germline CDR1 and CDR2 sequences are LNHNV and YYDKDF (reference sequence). The CDR3 has 14 residues. The V end was cut by 0 bases, the J end by 6 bases, with 12 bases between. The rearrangement joins TRBV15 to TRBJ2-7; perhaps TRBD2 as D (5 bases). Sequencing input: PBMCs or T cells enriched from blood (not recorded which). The clonotype originates from a man aged 30 to 45 who had recovered from COVID-19. Here the CDR3 reads CATSRDTSSGEQYF. CDR3 bases: TGTGCCACCAGCAGAGATACGTCAAGCGGCGAGCAGTACTTC. The variable domain in full, completed from reference TRBV15 and TRBJ2-7, reads DAMVIQNPRYQVTQFGKPVTLSCSQTLNHNVMYWYQQKSSQAPKLLFHYYDKDFNNEADTPDNFQSRRPNTSFCFLDIRSPGLGDTAMYLCATSRDTSSGEQYFGPGTRLTVT.